Given below is one TCR beta chain in context. This sample was taken from a study of shared clonotypes between healthy human individuals. Sequencing used immunoSEQ multiplex PCR; TCRdb keeps in-frame clones, though not all of them. The sample shows 2 million to 2.5 million clones, under 95% of them seen only once. This CDR3 contains 14 residues. V lost 3 bases and J lost 5; bases outside the gene matches: 8. Germline V CDR1 and CDR2: SGHRS, YFSETQ. The chain joins TRBV5-1 to TRBJ2-7, with 7 bases identical to TRBD1. This TCR was sampled from a man between 18 and 35 years old in good health. Some clones in this sample may be carry-over from other donors' samples. Sequencing was performed on naive CD4+ T cells from PBMCs. Stated subset: CD45RA+ positively selected. The CDR3 coding sequence is TGCGCCAGCAGCTCCACAGGGGTAAAGGACGAGCAGTACTTC. Translation: CASSSTGVKDEQYF.